One and the same sample provided the 30 T cell receptor beta chains below, sequenced in a study of T-cell memory formation after mild COVID-19. TCRdb reanalysed the 5' RACE reads using MiXCR and keeps one entry per CDR3 protein. In the table there are 250,000 to 300,000 distinct CDR3 sequences, 15% of which are singletons. What was sequenced was PBMCs or a T cell subset sorted from them (not recorded which). Every receptor here comes from a man aged 18 to 30 who had mild COVID-19 (a few samples of this study predate the infection). Cell type and time point are not known.

V and J are TRBV18 and TRBJ2-1, with 8 bases lining up with TRBD2. Germline values: CDR1 KGHSH, CDR2 LQKENI. Losses at the gene ends were 8 bases for V and 7 bases for J; bases not matched to a gene: 7. This CDR3 is 13 amino acids long. CDR3 in amino acids: CASGGLAGNEQFF. CDR3 in DNA: TGTGCCAGCGGCGGACTAGCTGGAAATGAGCAGTTCTTC.

This clonotype was counted only a few times. The chain has TRBV7-2 and TRBJ2-3; 8 nucleotides match TRBD2. The CDR3 covers 16 residues. V lost 8 bases to trimming and J lost 4 bases; unmatched junction nucleotides: 14. CDR1 SGHTA and CDR2 FQGNSA come from the germline V gene. The CDR3 loop is CASGGRRGGWADTQYF. The CDR3 DNA reads as TGTGCCAGCGGTGGGCGTCGGGGGGGCTGGGCAGATACGCAGTATTTT.

This clonotype was detected a few times. The chain employs TRBV7-2 and TRBJ2-1; TRBD1 aligns across 9 bases. V lost 3 bases to trimming and J lost 6 bases; unmatched junction nucleotides: 12. This CDR3 region has 17 residues. Germline CDR1 reads SGHTA; CDR2 reads FQGNSA. CDR3 region: CASSLRVWGQGGNEQFF. DNA for the CDR3: TGTGCCAGCAGCTTGCGTGTGTGGGGACAGGGAGGCAATGAGCAGTTCTTC.

This clonotype came up a few times. The chain couples TRBV4-3 to TRBJ2-2; no definite D call. V was clipped by 1 base and J by 1 base, with 13 bases between them. The CDR3 is made up of 17 amino acids. Germline V gives CDR1 LGHNA, CDR2 YSLEER. The CDR3 loop is CASSQASHWQNTGELFF. As DNA, the CDR3 is TGCGCCAGCAGCCAAGCTTCCCATTGGCAGAACACCGGGGAGCTGTTTTTT.

The chain recombines TRBV7-9 with TRBJ1-1; D is undetermined. V lost 0 bases and J 5 bases, leaving 13 bases between the germline ends. CDR3 length: 15 residues. CDR1 is SEHNR, CDR2 FQNEAQ, per germline (reference sequence). The CDR3 DNA reads as TGTGCCAGCAGCTTAGCTCCGGGAGTGGGAACTGAAGCTTTCTTT. Amino acid sequence: CASSLAPGVGTEAFF.

The rearrangement links TRBV18 to TRBJ2-3; no definite D call. The CDR3 sequence is 14 residues long. Trimming took off 1 base at V and 2 bases at J, with 7 bases between the two ends. Per the germline V gene, CDR1 is KGHSH and CDR2 is LQKENI. CDR3 sequence (DNA): TGTGCCAGCTCACCACATAGGGACACAGATACGCAGTATTTT. This sequence encodes CASSPHRDTDTQYF.

This clonotype was recorded a few times. This chain connects TRBV15 to TRBJ1-3, with D hard to call. The CDR3 sequence is 16 residues long. Trimming left V 0 bases short and J 0 bases short, with 9 bases between. Germline V gene sequence: CDR1 LNHNV, CDR2 YYDKDF (reference sequence). The CDR3 region is CATSRDLQFSGNTIYF. In DNA form, the CDR3 reads TGTGCCACCAGCAGAGATTTACAGTTCTCTGGAAACACCATATATTTT.

This clonotype has a count of ten or more. The chain is built from TRBV4-1 and TRBJ1-6, with D possibly TRBD1 on 6 matching bases. The germline V gene has CDR1 MGHRA and CDR2 YSYEKL. V lost 0 bases and J 8 bases, leaving 11 bases between the germline ends. The CDR3 loop spans 15 amino acids. CDR3 nucleotide sequence: TGCGCCAGCAGCCAAGAGGTGACAGGAGATTCACCCCTCCACTTT. Translating it yields CASSQEVTGDSPLHF.

The chain links TRBV28 to TRBJ1-1; D is undetermined. This CDR3 has 14 amino acids. CDR1 and CDR2 from the germline V gene are MDHEN and SYDVKM. V was clipped by 2 bases and J by 4 bases, with 11 bases between them. The CDR3 loop reads CASSLGSGSTEAFF. DNA of the CDR3: TGTGCCAGCAGTTTAGGCTCGGGTTCCACTGAAGCTTTCTTT.

V usage is TRBV4-2 and J usage is TRBJ1-5; D gene ambiguous. The CDR3 runs 14 residues. V was cut by 0 bases and J by 9 bases, with 12 bases left in between. Looked up from germline, CDR1 is LGHNA and CDR2 is YNFKEQ. Here the CDR3 DNA reads TGTGCCAGCAGCCAAGAGTTAGGATCGCGGCCCCAGCATTTT. It specifies CASSQELGSRPQHF.

The rearrangement uses TRBV7-9 and TRBJ2-7, with 9 positions matching TRBD1. Germline V gene lookup returns CDR1 SEHNR and CDR2 FQNEAQ (reference sequence). CDR3 length: 14 amino acids. The J segment lost 1 base and the V segment lost 5 bases, leaving 3 bases of the junction unmatched. The CDR3 nucleotides read TGTGCCAGCAGCCCCGACAGGGGGTCCTACGAGCAGTACGTC. Amino acids: CASSPDRGSYEQYV.

The genes are TRBV9 and TRBJ2-3, with D tentatively TRBD2 (6 bases). The CDR3 is made up of 14 amino acids. V was trimmed by 6 bases and J by 4 bases, leaving 15 bases between them. CDR1 is SGDLS and CDR2 is YYNGEE in the germline V gene. The CDR3 DNA sequence: TGTGCCAGCACCCTAGGAGGGGACCCAGATACGCAGTATTTT. The encoded protein is CASTLGGDPDTQYF.

This clonotype was detected only a few times. CDR3 coding DNA: TGTGCCAGCAGCTTATTCGGGGGCCTGGACACCGGGGAGCTGTTTTTT. The encoded protein is CASSLFGGLDTGELFF. V is TRBV11-1 and J is TRBJ2-2; tentatively, D is TRBD1 or TRBD2 (6 bases each). Germline lookup yields CDR1 SGHAT and CDR2 FQDESV (reference sequence). Trimming removed 2 bases at V and 3 bases at J, with 13 bases between. The CDR3 is made up of 16 amino acids.

This clonotype was detected only a few times. The CDR3 nucleotides read TGTGCCAGCTCACCGGGTGGAGGGAGCGAGCAGTACGTC. Translation gives CASSPGGGSEQYV. This chain joins TRBV18 and TRBJ2-7, with a weak D call TRBD2 (6 bases). From germline, CDR1 is KGHSH and CDR2 LQKENI. The CDR3 contains 13 residues. The ends were cut back, 3 bases at V and 6 bases at J, with 12 bases in the middle.

This chain connects TRBV12-3 or TRBV12-4 to TRBJ1-1, with a tentative D call TRBD1 (6 bases). The CDR3 has 12 amino acids. V was trimmed by 5 bases and J by 8 bases, leaving 12 bases between them. This CDR3 is CASSPYRVEAFF. CDR3 DNA: TGTGCCAGCAGTCCATACAGGGTGGAAGCTTTCTTT.

This clonotype was counted many times. The chain joins TRBV7-6 to TRBJ2-5, with D tentatively TRBD1 (5 bases). CDR1 is SGHVS, CDR2 FNYEAQ, per germline. CDR3 length: 14 amino acids. V was shortened by 1 base and J by 4 bases, with 10 bases between the two germline ends. Written as DNA, the CDR3 is TGTGCCAGCAGCTTAGAGGGGTCGGGAGAGACCCAGTACTTC. It translates to CASSLEGSGETQYF.

V and J are TRBV6-2 or TRBV6-3 and TRBJ1-2, with D perhaps TRBD1 (5 bases). This CDR3 region has 13 residues. Trimming pared 8 bases from V and 4 bases from J, leaving 14 bases between. Germline-derived CDR1 and CDR2 are MNHEY and SVGEGT. The chain's CDR3 is CASYKAGTYGYTF. CDR3 DNA: TGTGCCAGCTACAAGGCAGGGACCTATGGCTACACCTTC.

The table lists this clonotype with many counts. The rearrangement links TRBV5-1 to TRBJ1-2, with a weak D call TRBD1 (5 bases). The V end lost 1 base, the J end lost 2 bases, and 9 bases lay between the germline ends. This CDR3 is built from 14 residues. CDR1 is SGHRS and CDR2 is YFSETQ in the germline V gene. Written as DNA, the CDR3 is TGCGCCAGCAGCTTGACAGCAGGGAACTATGGCTACACCTTC. Its translation is CASSLTAGNYGYTF.

The chain carries TRBV4-3 and TRBJ1-1; D is undetermined. V lost 3 bases and J lost 0, with 8 bases in between. The germline V gene has CDR1 LGHNA and CDR2 YSLEER. The CDR3 spans 14 residues. The CDR3 bases are TGCGCCAGCAGCCAGCCGGAATTGAACACTGAAGCTTTCTTT. Translation: CASSQPELNTEAFF.

The V and J genes are TRBV7-9 and TRBJ2-5, with 10 positions matching TRBD2. The CDR3 extends over 13 amino acids. Germline V CDR1 and CDR2: SEHNR, FQNEAQ (reference sequence). Trimming at V came to 6 bases and at J to 5 bases, leaving 3 bases not matched to a gene. The CDR3 nucleotides are TGTGCCAGCAGGAGCGGGGGGGCTGAGACCCAGTACTTC. Its translation is CASRSGGAETQYF.

The V and J genes are TRBV12-3 or TRBV12-4 and TRBJ2-2; D is unclear. V lost 6 bases and J lost 5, with 13 bases in between. The CDR3 contains 14 residues. DNA for the CDR3: TGTGCCAGCAGCCCGGGCAAAGGGACCGGGGAGCTGTTTTTT. Its protein product is CASSPGKGTGELFF.

The rearrangement joins TRBV6-5 to TRBJ2-7, with 8 bases that match TRBD2. CDR1 and CDR2 from the germline V gene are MNHEY and SVGAGI. CDR3 length: 14 amino acids. V was clipped by 4 bases and J by 2 bases; unmatched bases: 4. In DNA form, the CDR3 reads TGTGCCAGCAGTTTCACGGGGGGGCCCTACGAGCAGTACTTC. This encodes CASSFTGGPYEQYF.

The J gene is TRBJ2-5, the V gene TRBV4-3; 10 nucleotides align to TRBD2. CDR1 is LGHNA and CDR2 is YSLEER in the germline V gene. There are 19 residues in the CDR3. The J segment lost 5 bases and the V segment lost 5 bases, leaving 20 bases of the junction unmatched. Here the CDR3 DNA reads TGCGCCAGCAGCAAAAGGGTTCAGGGGACTAGCGTATCGAAGGAGACCCAGTACTTC. Translation gives CASSKRVQGTSVSKETQYF.

Many counts were recorded for this clonotype. J is TRBJ2-5 and V is TRBV6-6; TRBD1 aligns across 12 bases. The CDR3 runs 15 residues. CDR1 MNHNY and CDR2 SVGAGI come from the germline V gene (reference sequence). The V gene end was trimmed by 4 bases and the J gene end by 1 base; junction bases not matched to a gene: 1. CDR3 region: CASSWGQGAQETQYF. The DNA for the CDR3 is TGTGCCAGCAGTTGGGGACAGGGGGCCCAAGAGACCCAGTACTTC.

The genes are TRBV11-2 and TRBJ2-7; D possibly corresponds to TRBD2 (5 bases). CDR3 length: 12 amino acids. The germline V gene encodes CDR1 SGHAT and CDR2 FQNNGV. V gave up 6 bases and J gave up 7 bases, with 13 bases separating them. The chain's CDR3 is CASRGARGEQYF. CDR3 DNA: TGTGCCAGCAGGGGCGCCCGCGGGGAGCAGTACTTC.

The V call is TRBV4-3, the J call TRBJ2-5; perhaps TRBD2 as D (7 bases). V was cut by 0 bases and J by 5 bases, with 13 bases left in between. The CDR3 length is 15 residues. Per germline, CDR1 LGHNA and CDR2 YSLEER. The CDR3 here is CASSQDPGGRETQYF. CDR3 sequence (DNA): TGCGCCAGCAGCCAAGATCCGGGGGGCCGGGAGACCCAGTACTTC.

This clonotype was observed many times. The chain couples TRBV20-1 to TRBJ1-5; a weak D match, TRBD1 (5 bases). Germline V gene sequence: CDR1 DFQATT, CDR2 SNEGSKA (reference sequence). The V and J ends lost 6 bases and 9 bases respectively, with 18 bases between them. The CDR3 sequence is 13 residues long. The CDR3 sequence: CSAHEGPGGPQHF. The DNA of the CDR3 is TGCAGTGCCCATGAGGGGCCCGGAGGGCCCCAGCATTTT.

The chain carries TRBV6-2 or TRBV6-3 and TRBJ2-3; unclear D gene. Germline V gene lookup returns CDR1 MNHEY and CDR2 SVGEGT. With 0 bases removed from V and 2 bases from J, the gap between germline ends came to 9 bases. The CDR3 totals 15 residues. The CDR3 DNA is TGTGCCAGCAGTTACTCACTGGAGATCACAGATACGCAGTATTTT. Protein sequence: CASSYSLEITDTQYF.

The chain joins TRBV20-1 to TRBJ1-2; D call uncertain. Germline V lookup: CDR1 DFQATT, CDR2 SNEGSKA (reference sequence). V shed 0 bases and J shed 4 bases, with 9 bases lying between them. The CDR3 consists of 13 residues. The chain's CDR3 is CSAREAGSYGYTF. The DNA for the CDR3 is TGCAGTGCTAGAGAGGCAGGCTCCTATGGCTACACCTTC.

This clonotype has just a few counts. The rearrangement uses TRBV4-1 and TRBJ2-2; no definite D call. The CDR3 is 12 residues long. V was shortened by 0 bases and J by 13 bases, with 9 bases between the two germline ends. In germline, CDR1 is MGHRA, CDR2 YSYEKL. In DNA, the CDR3 is TGCGCCAGCAGCCAAGATCCAGGAAGGCTGTTTTTT. It specifies CASSQDPGRLFF.